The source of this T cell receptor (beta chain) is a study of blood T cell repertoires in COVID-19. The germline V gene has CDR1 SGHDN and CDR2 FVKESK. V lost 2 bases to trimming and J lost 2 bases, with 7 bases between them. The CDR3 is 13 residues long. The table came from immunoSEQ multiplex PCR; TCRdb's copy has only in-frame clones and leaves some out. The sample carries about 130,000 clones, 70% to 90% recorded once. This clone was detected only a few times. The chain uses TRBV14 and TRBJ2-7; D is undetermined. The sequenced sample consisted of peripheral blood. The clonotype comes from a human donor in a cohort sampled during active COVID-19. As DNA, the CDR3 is TGTGCCAGCAGCCAAAGAGCAACCTACGAGCAGTACTTC. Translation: CASSQRATYEQYF.